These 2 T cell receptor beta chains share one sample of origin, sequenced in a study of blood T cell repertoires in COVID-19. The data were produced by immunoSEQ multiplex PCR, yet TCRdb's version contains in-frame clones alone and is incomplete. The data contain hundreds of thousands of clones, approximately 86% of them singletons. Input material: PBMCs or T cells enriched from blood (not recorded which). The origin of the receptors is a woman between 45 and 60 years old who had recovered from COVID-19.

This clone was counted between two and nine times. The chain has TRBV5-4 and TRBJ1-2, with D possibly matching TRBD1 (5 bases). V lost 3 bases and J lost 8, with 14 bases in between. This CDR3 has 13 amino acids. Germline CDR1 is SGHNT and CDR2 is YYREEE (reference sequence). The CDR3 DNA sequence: TGTGCCAGCAGCTCCGGCCAGGGCGACGGCTACACCTTC. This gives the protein CASSSGQGDGYTF.

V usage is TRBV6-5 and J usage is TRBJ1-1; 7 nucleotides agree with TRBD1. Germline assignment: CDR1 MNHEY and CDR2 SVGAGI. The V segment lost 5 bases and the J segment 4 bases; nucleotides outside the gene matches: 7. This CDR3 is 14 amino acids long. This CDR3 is CASSLDRVSTEAFF. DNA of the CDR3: TGTGCCAGCAGTCTAGACAGGGTCAGCACTGAAGCTTTCTTT.